This T cell receptor (beta chain) is drawn from a study of vaccination and CD4 T cells after COVID-19. Looking at the study overall: Early (day 14) and late (days 161 to 241) post-vaccine samples came from a few convalescent patients. Cells received overlapping spike peptides from SARS-CoV-2, HCoV-NL63, HCoV-OC43 and HCoV-229E as stimulation. Control cultures were given a CEFX pool, an HIV-1 Nef pool, or no peptide.

Scientists ran DNA taken from cultured CD4+ T cells through the Oncomine TCR Beta short-read assay for sequencing. TCRdb processed the PCR reads anew with MiXCR; each CDR3 protein has one entry. Here the sample spans under 30,000 distinct CDR3 sequences, around 40% being singletons. Time point indicated: late sampling 161 to 241 days after vaccination in a few convalescent patients. Treatment denoted: approximately 10-day PBMC culture with coronavirus spike peptide pools or control peptides (ViraFEST assay). To note about this clonotype: Its target is not known.

Specimen: CD4+ T cells from blood, cultured in vitro, collected about 7 months after SARS-CoV-2 vaccination. This sequence was found in a human donor who had recovered from COVID-19.

The CDR3 DNA reads as TGTGCCAGCAGGACAGGCCTGTATGGCTACACCTTC. Protein sequence: CASRTGLYGYTF. The chain employs TRBV27 and TRBJ1-2; TRBD1 might be the D (6 bases). Trimming pared 6 bases from V and 5 bases from J, leaving 10 bases between. The CDR3 consists of 12 residues. Germline assignment: CDR1 MNHEY and CDR2 SMNVEV (reference sequence).